One sample yielded the 12 T cell receptor beta chains listed below, sequenced in a study of molecular identifiers for immune sequencing clone quantification. TCRdb independently ran MiXCR on the PCR reads; one entry per CDR3 protein. The sample lists more than 35,000 distinct CDR3 sequences, 19% occurring once. The sequenced sample consisted of naive CD8+ T cells from blood, with Jurkat cell RNA spiked in. The sample's subset: FACS-sorted CD8+CD4-CCR7+CD45RA+ naive T cells. The origin of the receptors is a human donor in good health. Some libraries in this study had Jurkat cell RNA spiked in.

This clonotype was seen only a few times. This clone may be a read error of a much larger clone one base away. The rearrangement uses TRBV5-3 and TRBJ2-3, with D perhaps TRBD2 (7 bases). TRBV5-3 is labeled an ORF, and its function is uncertain. V gave up 10 bases and J gave up 8 bases, with 29 bases separating them. The CDR3 extends over 16 amino acids. CDR3 DNA: TGTGCCCCGAGAAGGATGGGGGGGCAGGGTACGGCTACGCAGTATTTT. Translating gives CAPRRMGGQGTATQYF.

The chain carries TRBV28 and TRBJ2-3, with D perhaps assigned TRBD1 or TRBD2 (5 bases each). The CDR3 runs 15 residues. The V end was cut by 6 bases, the J end by 7 bases, with 20 bases between. Germline V lookup: CDR1 MDHEN, CDR2 SYDVKM. CDR3 loop: CASRKPGRVMNTQYF. The CDR3 DNA sequence: TGTGCCAGCAGAAAACCGGGACGGGTCATGAATACGCAGTATTTT.

This clonotype appeared many times. The V and J genes are TRBV4-1 and TRBJ1-5; D ambiguous. CDR1 MGHRA and CDR2 YSYEKL come from the germline V gene. The V end was cut by 3 bases, the J end by 3 bases, with 12 bases between. The length of the CDR3 is 15 residues. CDR3 sequence (DNA): TGCGCCAGCAGCCAGTTCGATATAGCCAATCAGCCCCAGCATTTT. Translated, it gives CASSQFDIANQPQHF.

The chain couples TRBV2 to TRBJ1-1; D is undetermined. Trimming removed 1 base from V and 4 bases from J, with 7 bases in between. Germline CDR1 SNHLY, CDR2 FYNNEI. This CDR3 has 13 amino acids. The DNA of the CDR3 is TGTGCCAGCAGTGAAGGGGTGGTCACTGAAGCTTTCTTT. Translated: CASSEGVVTEAFF.

By share, this clonotype counts as medium-sized. The chain couples TRBV5-1 to TRBJ2-3; no clear D gene. The length of the CDR3 is 13 residues. V lost 2 bases and J lost 3, with 7 bases in between. CDR1 and CDR2 (germline): SGHRS, YFSETQ. The CDR3 bases are TGCGCCAGCAGCTTATTAGGGACAGATACGCAGTATTTT. It codes for CASSLLGTDTQYF.

This clonotype was seen at least ten times. This chain links TRBV6-5 with TRBJ2-2; the match to TRBD1 covers 10 bases. CDR3 length: 17 amino acids. The germline gives CDR1 MNHEY, CDR2 SVGAGI. J lost 6 bases, V lost 3 bases, and 10 bases had no gene match. CDR3 nucleotide sequence: TGTGCCAGCAGTTATTACCTTCCGGGACAGGGGTCCGGGGAGCTGTTTTTT. This gives the protein CASSYYLPGQGSGELFF.

This clonotype was recorded at least ten times. The rearrangement uses TRBV30 and TRBJ2-2; a weak D match, TRBD2 (5 bases). The CDR3 has 16 residues. CDR1 GTSNPN and CDR2 SVGIG come from the germline V gene (reference sequence). V was clipped by 0 bases and J by 6 bases, with 17 bases between them. CDR3 nucleotide sequence: TGTGCCTGGAGTGTACTCGGGATCGGTAGTCCCGGGGAGCTGTTTTTT. Protein product: CAWSVLGIGSPGELFF.

On this clonotype itself: A much larger clone differs from this one at a single base, so this may be a read error. This chain joins TRBV4-1 and TRBJ2-7; D could derive from TRBD1 or TRBD2 (5 bases each). The CDR3 consists of 20 residues. Germline V CDR1 and CDR2: MGHRA, YSYEKL. In nucleotides, the CDR3 is TGCGCCACCAGCCAAGTGACCCTGCAGGTCGAGCGGCAGGGTCTCTACGAGCAGTACTTC. Its protein product is CATSQVTLQVERQGLYEQYF.

This clonotype was observed at least ten times. The rearrangement uses TRBV7-8 and TRBJ2-1, with 9 bases matching TRBD2. J gave up 6 bases and V 2 bases, and 8 bases lay outside the gene matches. Germline CDR1 reads SGHVS; CDR2 reads FQNEAQ. CDR3 size: 16 residues. CDR3 residues: CASSLTASGASNEQFF. In DNA form, the CDR3 reads TGTGCCAGCAGCTTAACTGCTAGCGGGGCTTCCAATGAGCAGTTCTTC. Full variable domain (remainder filled in from reference TRBV7-8 and TRBJ2-1): GAGVSQSPRYKVAKRGQDVALRCDPISGHVSLFWYQQALGQGPEFLTYFQNEAQLDKSGLPSDRFFAERPEGSVSTLKIQRTQQEDSAVYLCASSLTASGASNEQFFGPGTRLTVL.

This clonotype was recorded at least ten times. The genes are TRBV19 and TRBJ2-3, with TRBD2 matching over 8 bases. This CDR3 comprises 15 residues. Germline CDR1 is LNHDA and CDR2 is SQIVND (reference sequence). The trim removed 5 bases at V and 1 base at J, leaving 5 bases unmatched. CDR3 in amino acids: CASSHTSGRTDTQYF. In nucleotides, the CDR3 is TGTGCCAGTAGTCACACTAGCGGCCGCACAGATACGCAGTATTTT. Combining the CDR3 with reference TRBV19 and TRBJ2-3 gives the whole variable domain DGGITQSPKYLFRKEGQNVTLSCEQNLNHDAMYWYRQDPGQGLRLIYYSQIVNDFQKGDIAEGYSVSREKKESFPLTVTSAQKNPTAFYLCASSHTSGRTDTQYFGPGTRLTVL.

This clonotype was observed many times. The chain is built from TRBV5-5 and TRBJ1-1; tentative D call: TRBD1 (5 bases). Trimming stripped 4 bases from V and 3 bases from J, with 10 bases between. The CDR3 totals 13 residues. Germline CDR1 reads SGHKS; CDR2 reads YYEKEE (reference sequence). DNA for the CDR3: TGTGCCAGCAGCGAGGGACGCTACACTGAAGCTTTCTTT. Amino acids: CASSEGRYTEAFF.

This clonotype was found many times. The V call is TRBV11-1, the J call TRBJ2-2; 8 nucleotides line up with TRBD1. V gave up 5 bases and J gave up 3 bases; unmatched junction bases: 5. Germline V gene lookup returns CDR1 SGHAT and CDR2 FQDESV (reference sequence). The CDR3 length is 15 residues. CDR3 nucleotide sequence: TGTGCCAGCAGCCCCTGGGACAGGTACACCGGGGAGCTGTTTTTT. It is translated as CASSPWDRYTGELFF. The variable domain in full, with the rest retrieved from reference TRBV11-1 and TRBJ2-2, is EAEVAQSPRYKITEKSQAVAFWCDPISGHATLYWYRQILGQGPELLVQFQDESVVDDSQLPKDRFSAERLKGVDSTLKIQPAELGDSAMYLCASSPWDRYTGELFFGEGSRLTVL.